This T cell receptor (beta chain) was sequenced during a study of blood T cell repertoires in COVID-19. Study context: Italy, Spain and the United States were the sources of the convalescent and acute COVID-19 samples. T cells, B-cell-depleted T cells, or PBMCs provided the cDNA or gDNA that served as material.

Germline V gives CDR1 KGHSH, CDR2 LQKENI. Trimming removed 1 base from V and 0 bases from J; junction bases left unmatched: 7. There are 17 residues in the CDR3. Original methodology: Counts of nucleated cells, estimated from reference gene primer amplification, were obtained. Only in-frame clones appear in the TCRdb table, and some are missing; sequencing was by immunoSEQ multiplex PCR. V and J calls and clone size come straight from that table; D and trimming were deduced from the DNA. The data show 220,000 or so clones, 84% seen once. The TCR comes from a woman aged 55-70 years with acute or convalescent COVID-19. Sequenced: peripheral blood. The chain has TRBV18 and TRBJ2-3, with 7 bases lining up with TRBD2. This chain's CDR3 is CASSPLPGLPSTDTQYF. The CDR3 bases are TGTGCCAGCTCACCACTTCCGGGACTACCTAGCACAGATACGCAGTATTTT.